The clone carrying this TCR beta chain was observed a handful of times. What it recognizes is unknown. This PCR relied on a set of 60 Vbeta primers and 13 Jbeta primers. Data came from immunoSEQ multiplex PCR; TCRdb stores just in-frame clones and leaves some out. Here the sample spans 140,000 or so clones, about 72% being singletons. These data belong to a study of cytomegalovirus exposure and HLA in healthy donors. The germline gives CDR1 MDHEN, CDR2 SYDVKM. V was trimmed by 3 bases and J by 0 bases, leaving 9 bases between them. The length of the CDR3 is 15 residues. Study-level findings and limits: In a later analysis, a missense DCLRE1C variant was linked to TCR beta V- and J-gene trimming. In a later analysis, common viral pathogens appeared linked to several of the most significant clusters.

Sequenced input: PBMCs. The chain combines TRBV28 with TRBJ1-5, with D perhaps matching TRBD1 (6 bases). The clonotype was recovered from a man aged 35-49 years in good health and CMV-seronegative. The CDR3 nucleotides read TGTGCCAGCAGTTTTCAGGGGCCTAGCAATCAGCCCCAGCATTTT. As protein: CASSFQGPSNQPQHF.